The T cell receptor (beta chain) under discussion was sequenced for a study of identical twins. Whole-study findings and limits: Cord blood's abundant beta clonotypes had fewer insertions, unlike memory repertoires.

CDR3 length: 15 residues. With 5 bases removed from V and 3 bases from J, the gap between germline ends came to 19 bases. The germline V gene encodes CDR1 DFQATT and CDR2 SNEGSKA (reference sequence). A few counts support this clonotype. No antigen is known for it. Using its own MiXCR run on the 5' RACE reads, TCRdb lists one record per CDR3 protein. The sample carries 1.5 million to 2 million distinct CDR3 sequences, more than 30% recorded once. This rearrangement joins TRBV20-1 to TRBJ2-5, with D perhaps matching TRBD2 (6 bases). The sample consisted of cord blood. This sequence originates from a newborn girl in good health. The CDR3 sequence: CSAGETGLTEETQYF. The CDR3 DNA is TGCAGTGCTGGCGAAACGGGACTTACTGAAGAGACCCAGTACTTC.